The subject of this entry is one TCR beta chain. The V and J ends lost 6 bases and 0 bases respectively, with 12 bases between them. Germline assignment: CDR1 WSHSY and CDR2 SAAADI. The CDR3 covers 15 residues. The sample originates from a study of cytomegalovirus exposure and HLA in healthy donors. PCR was performed using 60 Vbeta and 13 Jbeta primers. Source study methods: An analysis that came later counted 73 million or so unique TCR beta chains, 10 million to 12 million shared. TCRdb keeps only in-frame clones here, not all; method: immunoSEQ multiplex PCR. V and J calls and clone size follow that table, whereas D and trimming were derived from the DNA. Found here are roughly 150,000 clones, 77% of them singletons; the top ten hold approximately 2%.

The TCR comes from a man younger than 45 in good health and CMV-seronegative. The sample was PBMCs. J is TRBJ2-1 and V is TRBV10-2, with unresolved D. The DNA for the CDR3 is TGCGCCAGCAGCATAGACATAAGCTCCTACAATGAGCAGTTCTTC. This codes for CASSIDISSYNEQFF.